This is a list of T cell receptor beta chains from one sample in a study of early T cells in non-severe SARS-CoV-2 infection. TCRdb ran MiXCR on the 5' RACE reads and lists one entry per CDR3 protein. The table lists 55,000 to 70,000 distinct CDR3 sequences, roughly an eighth of them singletons, with around 1.7% in the top ten. The sample comprised whole blood. The receptors were gathered from an adult who was a healthcare worker with PCR-confirmed SARS-CoV-2 infection or an uninfected control (not recorded which). CDR3s leave out the opening cysteine and the closing phenylalanine or tryptophan. Each record gives: CDR3 protein, J gene, CDR3 length, D gene, V gene. D genes are given only for firm matches.

SARAPTGLTSTDTQY,TRBJ2-3,15,-,TRBV20-1
ASTQTPGQLSGYT,TRBJ1-2,13,TRBD1,TRBV7-3
SARERVAGGYTGELF,TRBJ2-2,15,TRBD2,TRBV20-1
ASSQDRQTYTEAF,TRBJ1-1,13,-,TRBV4-3
ASSLTGGGDTQY,TRBJ2-3,12,-,TRBV7-3
ASSFAQGGGSYEQY,TRBJ2-7,14,-,TRBV7-6
ASRGVKTEAF,TRBJ1-1,10,-,TRBV9
ASSVTFGTRAF,TRBJ1-1,11,-,TRBV25-1
ASRIVTNTEAF,TRBJ1-1,11,-,TRBV7-9
ASSQGSGAGNTIY,TRBJ1-3,13,-,TRBV7-9
ASSEAGAVVQY,TRBJ2-3,11,-,TRBV2
ASSRNEAETQY,TRBJ2-5,11,-,TRBV7-6
ASSFWGNEQF,TRBJ2-1,10,-,TRBV11-2
ATSRDPLAFPSYNEQF,TRBJ2-1,16,-,TRBV15
ASSLRRASPLVGEQY,TRBJ2-7,15,-,TRBV7-2
ASSLSGTISSYEQY,TRBJ2-7,14,-,TRBV21-1
ASSRTTGAHPSPLH,TRBJ1-6,14,TRBD1,TRBV19
ASSFTALGEQY,TRBJ2-7,11,-,TRBV7-9
ASSPPRWAEKSNEQF,TRBJ2-1,15,-,TRBV7-6
ASQPQGGNEQF,TRBJ2-1,11,-,TRBV6-2/TRBV6-3
ASSQEYSRGAEQETQY,TRBJ2-5,16,-,TRBV3-1
AIALGPTGEQY,TRBJ2-7,11,-,TRBV10-3
AWSVRTGGMRGTEAF,TRBJ1-1,15,TRBD1,TRBV30
ASSEARGRVGELF,TRBJ2-2,13,TRBD1,TRBV6-1
ASSLTHRTTEAF,TRBJ1-1,12,-,TRBV28
ASKSLGTDTQY,TRBJ2-3,11,-,TRBV7-8
ASSATSGVRAGELF,TRBJ2-2,14,TRBD2,TRBV9
SVRQGRAEAF,TRBJ1-1,10,-,TRBV29-1
ASSQDVRGAEAGELF,TRBJ2-2,15,-,TRBV4-2
ASSLLGPGGYGYT,TRBJ1-2,13,-,TRBV11-2
ASRPGQAFEKLF,TRBJ1-4,12,TRBD1,TRBV12-3/TRBV12-4
ASSLASTNTGELF,TRBJ2-2,13,-,TRBV7-2
ASSFGGRGYNEQF,TRBJ2-1,13,-,TRBV12-3/TRBV12-4
ASSGRTSGAYNEQF,TRBJ2-1,14,TRBD2,TRBV9
ASSPTRDRGSGEQF,TRBJ2-1,14,TRBD1,TRBV18
AWSVRLLAGVHEQY,TRBJ2-7,14,TRBD2,TRBV30
ASSLRPTGGSVTDTQY,TRBJ2-3,16,-,TRBV7-2
ASSAPSGTGTFYEQY,TRBJ2-7,15,TRBD1,TRBV6-1
ASSPGPRNEQF,TRBJ2-1,11,-,TRBV11-3
ASSEAQYDRDGSS,TRBJ2-1,13,-,TRBV2
SAFPAGGPPDTQY,TRBJ2-3,13,TRBD2,TRBV20-1
ASSPDWTHSNEQF,TRBJ2-1,13,-,TRBV7-3
ASSYGQGRDQPQH,TRBJ1-5,13,TRBD1,TRBV7-2
ASSSAAGHNNSPLH,TRBJ1-6,14,-,TRBV18
ASSATHGRSDGYT,TRBJ1-2,13,-,TRBV12-3/TRBV12-4
ASRLEAEAF,TRBJ1-1,9,-,TRBV5-1